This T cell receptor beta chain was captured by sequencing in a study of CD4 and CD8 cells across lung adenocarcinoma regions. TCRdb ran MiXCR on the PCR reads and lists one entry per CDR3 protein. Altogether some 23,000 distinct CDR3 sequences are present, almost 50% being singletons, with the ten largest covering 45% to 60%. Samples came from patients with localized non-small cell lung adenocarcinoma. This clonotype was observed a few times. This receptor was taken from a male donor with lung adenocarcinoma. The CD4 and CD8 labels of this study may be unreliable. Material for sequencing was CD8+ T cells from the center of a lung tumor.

The CDR3 DNA reads TGTGCCAGAAGCGTACAGGTACAGCCCCAGCATTTT. This codes for CARSVQVQPQHF. This chain joins TRBV5-3 and TRBJ1-5; tentative D call: TRBD1 (5 bases). TRBV5-3 is sorted into the ORF group, with uncertain function. CDR3 length: 12 residues. Trimming stripped 4 bases from V and 7 bases from J, with 9 bases between.